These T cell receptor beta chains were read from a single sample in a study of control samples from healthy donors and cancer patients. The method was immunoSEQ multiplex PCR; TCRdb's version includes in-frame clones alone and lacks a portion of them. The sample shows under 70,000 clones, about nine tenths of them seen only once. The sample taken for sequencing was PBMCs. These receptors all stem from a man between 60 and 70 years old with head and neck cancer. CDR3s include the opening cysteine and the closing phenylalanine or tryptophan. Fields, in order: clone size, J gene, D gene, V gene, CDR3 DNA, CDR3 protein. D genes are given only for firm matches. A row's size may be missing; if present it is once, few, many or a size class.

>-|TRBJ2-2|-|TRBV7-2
TGTGCCAGCAGCTGGGGGGGCGGATCGGGGACCGGGGAGCTGTTTTTT
CASSWGGGSGTGELFF
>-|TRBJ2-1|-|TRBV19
TGTGCCAGTAGTACCCGACAGGTAGTCTACAATGAGCAGTTCTTC
CASSTRQVVYNEQFF
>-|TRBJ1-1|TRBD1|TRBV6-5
TGTGCCAGCAGCGATCGACAGGGGGCTGAAGCTTTCTTT
CASSDRQGAEAFF
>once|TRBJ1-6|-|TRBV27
TGTGCCAGCAGTTTACAGGGGAGGACACCCCTCCACTTT
CASSLQGRTPLHF
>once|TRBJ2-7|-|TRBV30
TGTGCCTGGAATCATAATCAGGGGGACTCGTCCTACGAGCAGTACTTC
CAWNHNQGDSSYEQYF
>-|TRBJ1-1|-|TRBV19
TGTGCCAGTAGTATAAATGGCGGGACGGACACTGAAGCTTTCTTT
CASSINGGTDTEAFF
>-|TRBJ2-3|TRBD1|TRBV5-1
TGCGCCAGCAGCACAGCGTCCGGGACAGAAAGCACAGATACGCAGTATTTT
CASSTASGTESTDTQYF
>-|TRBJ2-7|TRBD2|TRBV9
TGTGCCAGCAGCGCCCCTGAGTCAGCGGGGGGTTACTACGAGCAGTACTTC
CASSAPESAGGYYEQYF
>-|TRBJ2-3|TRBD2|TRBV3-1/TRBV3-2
TGTGCCAGCACCCACGGGACTAGCGCTTATACGCAGTATTTT
CASTHGTSAYTQYF
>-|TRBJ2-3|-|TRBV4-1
TGCGCCAGCAGCTTACCCGGGACCAACACAGATACGCAGTATTTT
CASSLPGTNTDTQYF
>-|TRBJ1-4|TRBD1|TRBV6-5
TGTGCCAGCAAACAGGGGGCGGCTAATGAAAAACTGTTTTTT
CASKQGAANEKLFF
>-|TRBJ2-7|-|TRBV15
TGTGCCACCAGCAGGGAGAGAACAGGGCCCCACGAGCAGTACTTC
CATSRERTGPHEQYF
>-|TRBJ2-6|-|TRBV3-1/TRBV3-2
TGTGCCAGCAGCCAAGGTAGCCTAATTGGTCTCCCTGGGGCCAACGTCCTGACTTTC
CASSQGSLIGLPGANVLTF
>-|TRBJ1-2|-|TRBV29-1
TGCAGCGTTCGCTTAGGGTCCGATGGCTACACCTTC
CSVRLGSDGYTF
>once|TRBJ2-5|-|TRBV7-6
TGTGCCAGCAGCGGCAGGCCGGGGGCAGAGACCCAGTACTTC
CASSGRPGAETQYF
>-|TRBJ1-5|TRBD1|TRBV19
TGTGCCAGTAGTAGCGACAACAGGGGAGATCAGCCCCAGCATTTT
CASSSDNRGDQPQHF
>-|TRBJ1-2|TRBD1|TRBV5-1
TGCGCCAGCAGCGAAGGACAGGAACGTGGCTACACCTTC
CASSEGQERGYTF
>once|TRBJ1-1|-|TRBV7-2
TGTGCCAGCAGCTTAGCGCAGGGTCGTACTGAAGCTTTCTTT
CASSLAQGRTEAFF
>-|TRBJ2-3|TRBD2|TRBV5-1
TGCGCCAGCAGCTTGACTAGCGGGGATGGTGATACGCAGTATTTT
CASSLTSGDGDTQYF
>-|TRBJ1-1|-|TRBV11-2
TGTGCCAGCAGCTCCGTGGGGGTGACTGAAGCTTTCTTT
CASSSVGVTEAFF
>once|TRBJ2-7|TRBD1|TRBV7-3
TGTGCCAGCAGCCAAGACAGGGGGCGCGGCGAGCAGTACTTC
CASSQDRGRGEQYF
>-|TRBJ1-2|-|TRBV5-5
TGTGCCAGCAGCTTGACAGGTCGTTCGGCTAACTATGGCTACACCTTC
CASSLTGRSANYGYTF
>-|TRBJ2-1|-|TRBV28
TGTGCCAGTTCGTTATCTCACAATGAGCAGTTCTTC
CASSLSHNEQFF
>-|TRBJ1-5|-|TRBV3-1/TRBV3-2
TGTGCCAGCAGCCAAGCAAGGGGAAAGTCGAATCAGCCCCAGCATTTT
CASSQARGKSNQPQHF